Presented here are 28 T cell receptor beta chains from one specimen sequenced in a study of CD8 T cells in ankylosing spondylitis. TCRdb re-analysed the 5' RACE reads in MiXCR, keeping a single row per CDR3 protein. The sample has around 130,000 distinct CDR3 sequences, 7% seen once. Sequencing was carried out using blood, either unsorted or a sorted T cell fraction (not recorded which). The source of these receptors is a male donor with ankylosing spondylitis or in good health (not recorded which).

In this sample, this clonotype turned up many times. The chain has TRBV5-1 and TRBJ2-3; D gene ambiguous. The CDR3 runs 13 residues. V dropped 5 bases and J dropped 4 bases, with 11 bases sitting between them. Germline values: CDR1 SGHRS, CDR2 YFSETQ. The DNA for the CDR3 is TGCGCCAGCAGTCCGTATGGTCCAGATACGCAGTATTTT. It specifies CASSPYGPDTQYF.

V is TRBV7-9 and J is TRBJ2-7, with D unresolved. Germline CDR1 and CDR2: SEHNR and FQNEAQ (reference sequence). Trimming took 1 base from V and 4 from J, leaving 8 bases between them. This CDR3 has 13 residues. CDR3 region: CASSLEVEYEQYF. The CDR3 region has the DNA TGTGCCAGCAGCTTAGAAGTAGAATACGAGCAGTACTTC. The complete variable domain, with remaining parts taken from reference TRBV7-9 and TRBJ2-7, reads DTGVSQNPRHKITKRGQNVTFRCDPISEHNRLYWYRQTLGQGPEFLTYFQNEAQLEKSRLLSDRFSAERPKGSFSTLEIQRTEQGDSAMYLCASSLEVEYEQYFGPGTRLTVT.

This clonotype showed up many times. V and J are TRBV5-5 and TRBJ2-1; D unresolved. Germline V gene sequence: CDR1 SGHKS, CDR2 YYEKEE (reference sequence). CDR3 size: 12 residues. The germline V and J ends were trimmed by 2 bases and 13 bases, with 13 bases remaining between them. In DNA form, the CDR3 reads TGTGCCAGCAGCTTTCAGAGGATATCTCAGTTCTTC. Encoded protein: CASSFQRISQFF.

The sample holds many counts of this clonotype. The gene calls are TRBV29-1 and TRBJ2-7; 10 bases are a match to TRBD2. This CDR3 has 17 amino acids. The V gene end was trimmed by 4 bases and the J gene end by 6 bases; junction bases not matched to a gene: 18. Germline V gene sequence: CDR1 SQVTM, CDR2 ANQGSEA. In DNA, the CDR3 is TGCAGCGTTGGAGGAGTAGGCCTTCTAGCGGGAGCCGCCGAGCAGTACTTC. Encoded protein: CSVGGVGLLAGAAEQYF.

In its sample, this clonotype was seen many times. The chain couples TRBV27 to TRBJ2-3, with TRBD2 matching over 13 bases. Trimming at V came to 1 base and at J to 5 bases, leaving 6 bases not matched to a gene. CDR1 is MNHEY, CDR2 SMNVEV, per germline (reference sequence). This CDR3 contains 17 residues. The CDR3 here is CASSLYGTSGNIDTQYF. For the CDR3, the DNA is TGTGCCAGCAGTTTATACGGGACTAGCGGGAACATAGATACGCAGTATTTT.

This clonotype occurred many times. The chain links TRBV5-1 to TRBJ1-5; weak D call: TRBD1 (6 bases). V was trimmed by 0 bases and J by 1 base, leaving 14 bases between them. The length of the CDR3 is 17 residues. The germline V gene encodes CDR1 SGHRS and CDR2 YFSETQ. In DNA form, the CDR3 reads TGCGCCAGCAGCTTGGCCCCCACAGGGTCGAGCAATCAGCCCCAGCATTTT. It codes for CASSLAPTGSSNQPQHF. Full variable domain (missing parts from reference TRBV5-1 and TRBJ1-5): KAGVTQTPRYLIKTRGQQVTLSCSPISGHRSVSWYQQTPGQGLQFLFEYFSETQRNKGNFPGRFSGRQFSNSRSEMNVSTLELGDSALYLCASSLAPTGSSNQPQHFGDGTRLSIL.

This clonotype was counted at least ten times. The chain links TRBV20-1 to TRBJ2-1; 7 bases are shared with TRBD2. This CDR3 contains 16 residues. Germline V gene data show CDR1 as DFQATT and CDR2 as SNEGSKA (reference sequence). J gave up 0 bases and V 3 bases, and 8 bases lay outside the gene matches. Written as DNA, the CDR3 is TGCAGTGCTAGGGGAGGGAAGGGCCTCTCCTACAATGAGCAGTTCTTC. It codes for CSARGGKGLSYNEQFF.

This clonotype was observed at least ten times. The CDR3 DNA reads as TGCAGTGCCCCAGGACCTTACAATGAGCAGTTCTTC. Translation: CSAPGPYNEQFF. J is TRBJ2-1 and V is TRBV20-1; D is ambiguous. This CDR3 region has 12 residues. The V and J ends lost 6 bases and 4 bases respectively, with 10 bases between them. In germline, CDR1 is DFQATT, CDR2 SNEGSKA (reference sequence).

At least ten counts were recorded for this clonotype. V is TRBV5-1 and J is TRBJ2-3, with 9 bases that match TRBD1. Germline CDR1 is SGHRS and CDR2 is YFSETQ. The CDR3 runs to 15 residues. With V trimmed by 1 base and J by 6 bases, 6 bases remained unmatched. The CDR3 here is CASSLPGQGSDTQYF. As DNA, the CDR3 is TGCGCCAGCAGCTTGCCGGGACAGGGTTCGGATACGCAGTATTTT.

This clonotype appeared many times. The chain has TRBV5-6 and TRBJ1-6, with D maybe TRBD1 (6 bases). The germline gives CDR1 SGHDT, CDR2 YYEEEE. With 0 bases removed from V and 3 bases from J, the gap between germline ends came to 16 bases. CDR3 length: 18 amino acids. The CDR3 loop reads CASSLESRGANYNSPLHF. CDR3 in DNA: TGTGCCAGCAGCTTGGAATCTCGGGGGGCTAACTATAATTCACCCCTCCACTTT.

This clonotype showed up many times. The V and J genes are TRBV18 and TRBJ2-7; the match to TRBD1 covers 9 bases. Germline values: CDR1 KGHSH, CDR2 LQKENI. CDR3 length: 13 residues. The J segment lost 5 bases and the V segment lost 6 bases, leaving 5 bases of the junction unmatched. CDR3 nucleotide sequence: TGTGCCAGCTCCCGGGACAGGGTAGACGAGCAGTACTTC. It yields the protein CASSRDRVDEQYF.

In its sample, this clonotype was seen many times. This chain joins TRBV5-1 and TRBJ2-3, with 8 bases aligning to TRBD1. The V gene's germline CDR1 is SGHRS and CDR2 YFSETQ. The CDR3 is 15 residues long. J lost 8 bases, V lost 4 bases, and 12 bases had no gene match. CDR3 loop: CASSPGQGRMATQYF. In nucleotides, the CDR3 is TGCGCCAGCAGCCCCGGACAGGGTCGAATGGCTACGCAGTATTTT.

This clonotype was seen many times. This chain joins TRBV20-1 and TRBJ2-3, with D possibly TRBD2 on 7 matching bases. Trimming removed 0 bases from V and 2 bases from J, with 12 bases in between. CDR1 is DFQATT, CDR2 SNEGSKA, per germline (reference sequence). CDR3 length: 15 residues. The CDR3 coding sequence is TGCAGTGCTAGAGATGGGGGGGCACTCACAGATACGCAGTATTTT. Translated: CSARDGGALTDTQYF.

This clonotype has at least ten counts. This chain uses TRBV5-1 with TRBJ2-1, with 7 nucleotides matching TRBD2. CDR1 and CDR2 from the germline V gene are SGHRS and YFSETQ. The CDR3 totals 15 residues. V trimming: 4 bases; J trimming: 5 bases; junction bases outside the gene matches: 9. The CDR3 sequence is CASSPTAGFDNEQFF. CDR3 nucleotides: TGCGCCAGCAGCCCCACAGCGGGATTCGACAATGAGCAGTTCTTC.

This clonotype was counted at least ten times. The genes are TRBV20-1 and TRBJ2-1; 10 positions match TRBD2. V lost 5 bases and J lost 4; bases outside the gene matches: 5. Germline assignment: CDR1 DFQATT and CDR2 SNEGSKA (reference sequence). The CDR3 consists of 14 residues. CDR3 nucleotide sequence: TGCAGTGCTCCGCTAGCGGGAGCTTACAATGAGCAGTTCTTC. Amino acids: CSAPLAGAYNEQFF.

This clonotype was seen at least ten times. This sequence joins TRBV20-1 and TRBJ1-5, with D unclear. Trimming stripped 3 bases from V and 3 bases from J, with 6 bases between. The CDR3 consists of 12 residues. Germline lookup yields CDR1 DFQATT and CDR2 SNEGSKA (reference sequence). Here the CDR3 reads CSASRYNQPQHF. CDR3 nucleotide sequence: TGCAGTGCTAGCCGGTACAATCAGCCCCAGCATTTT.

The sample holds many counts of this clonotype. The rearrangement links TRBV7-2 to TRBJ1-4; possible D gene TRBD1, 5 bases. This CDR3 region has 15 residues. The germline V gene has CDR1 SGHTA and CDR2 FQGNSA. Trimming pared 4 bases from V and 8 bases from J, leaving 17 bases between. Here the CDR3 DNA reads TGTGCCAGCAGCTCCAGGCCAGGGCTTCGGGAAAAACTGTTTTTT. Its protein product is CASSSRPGLREKLFF.

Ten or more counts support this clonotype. CDR3 nucleotide sequence: TGCAGTGCCCCCTCCCCTAGCGGGGCGGAGACCCAGTACTTC. Translated, it gives CSAPSPSGAETQYF. The chain has TRBV20-1 and TRBJ2-5; TRBD2 aligns across 9 bases. The trim removed 6 bases at V and 5 bases at J, leaving 10 bases unmatched. Per germline, CDR1 DFQATT and CDR2 SNEGSKA (reference sequence). The CDR3 is 14 amino acids.

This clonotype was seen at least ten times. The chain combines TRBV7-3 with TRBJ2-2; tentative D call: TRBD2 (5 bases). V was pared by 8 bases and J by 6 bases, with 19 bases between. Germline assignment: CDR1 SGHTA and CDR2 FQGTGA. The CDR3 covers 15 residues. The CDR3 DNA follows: TGTGCCAGCTCCCAAACCGGTACTAGTCCCGGGGAGCTGTTTTTT. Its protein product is CASSQTGTSPGELFF.

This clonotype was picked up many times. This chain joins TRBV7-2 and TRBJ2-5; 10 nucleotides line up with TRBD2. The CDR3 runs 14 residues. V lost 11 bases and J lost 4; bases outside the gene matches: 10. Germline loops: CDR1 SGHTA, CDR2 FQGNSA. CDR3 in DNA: TGTGCCGGAGGGGCTAGCGGGAGATCAGAGACCCAGTACTTC. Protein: CAGGASGRSETQYF.

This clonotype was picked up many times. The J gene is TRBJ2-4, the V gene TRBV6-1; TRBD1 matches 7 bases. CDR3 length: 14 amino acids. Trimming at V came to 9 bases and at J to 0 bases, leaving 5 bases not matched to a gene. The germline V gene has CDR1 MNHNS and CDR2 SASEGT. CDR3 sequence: CASTGVLAKNIQYF. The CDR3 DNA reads TGTGCCAGTACAGGGGTTCTAGCCAAAAACATTCAGTACTTC.

Written as DNA, the CDR3 is TGTGCCAGCAGTTTAGAGGGGGCAGGTGGGGCCAACGTCCTGACTTTC. Translating it yields CASSLEGAGGANVLTF. This chain links TRBV28 with TRBJ2-6; 7 nucleotides line up with TRBD1. With 2 bases clipped from V and 3 bases from J, the junction kept 4 bases outside the gene matches. CDR3 size: 16 residues. Germline CDR1 MDHEN, CDR2 SYDVKM.

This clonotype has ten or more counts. The chain's CDR3 is CSVEGESNEKLFF. The CDR3 nucleotides are TGCAGCGTTGAAGGGGAGTCTAATGAAAAACTGTTTTTT. V usage is TRBV29-1 and J usage is TRBJ1-4; D unresolved. Looked up from germline, CDR1 is SQVTM and CDR2 is ANQGSEA. The V end lost 1 base, the J end lost 3 bases, and 6 bases lay between the germline ends. This CDR3 spans 13 amino acids.

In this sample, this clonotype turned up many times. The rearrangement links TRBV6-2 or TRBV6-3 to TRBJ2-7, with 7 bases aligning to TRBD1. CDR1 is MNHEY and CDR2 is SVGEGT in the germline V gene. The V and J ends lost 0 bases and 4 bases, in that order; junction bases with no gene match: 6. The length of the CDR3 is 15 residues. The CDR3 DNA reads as TGTGCCAGCAGTTACTCGGAGACAGGGCGGTACGAGCAGTACTTC. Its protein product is CASSYSETGRYEQYF.

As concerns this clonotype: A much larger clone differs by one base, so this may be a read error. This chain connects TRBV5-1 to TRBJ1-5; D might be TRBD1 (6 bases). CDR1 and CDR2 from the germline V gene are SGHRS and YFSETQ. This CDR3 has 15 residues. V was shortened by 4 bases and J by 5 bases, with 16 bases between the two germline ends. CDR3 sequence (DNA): TGCGCCAGCAGCCGCGGAGCAGGGGAACATCAGCCCCAGCATTTT. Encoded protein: CASSRGAGEHQPQHF.

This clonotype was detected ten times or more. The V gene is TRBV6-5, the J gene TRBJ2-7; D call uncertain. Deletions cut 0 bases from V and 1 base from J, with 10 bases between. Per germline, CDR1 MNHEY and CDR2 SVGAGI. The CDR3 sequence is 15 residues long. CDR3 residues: CASSYSSLASYEQYF. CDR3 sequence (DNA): TGTGCCAGCAGTTACTCGAGTTTGGCGTCCTACGAGCAGTACTTC.

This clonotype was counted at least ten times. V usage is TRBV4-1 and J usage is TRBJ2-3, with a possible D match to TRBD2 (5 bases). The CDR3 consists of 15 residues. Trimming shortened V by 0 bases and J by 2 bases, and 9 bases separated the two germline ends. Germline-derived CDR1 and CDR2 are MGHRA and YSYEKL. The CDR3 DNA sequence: TGCGCCAGCAGCCAAGACGTACGGGACACAGATACGCAGTATTTT. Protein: CASSQDVRDTDTQYF.

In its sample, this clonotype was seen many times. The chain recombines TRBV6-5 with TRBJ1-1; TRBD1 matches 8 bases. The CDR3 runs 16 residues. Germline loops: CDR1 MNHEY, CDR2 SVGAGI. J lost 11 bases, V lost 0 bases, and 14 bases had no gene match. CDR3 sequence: CASSYSTDLTGDEAFF. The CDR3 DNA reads TGTGCCAGCAGTTACTCAACCGATCTGACAGGGGACGAGGCTTTCTTT.